This TCR beta chain stems from a study of tumor and adjacent non-tumor tissue in lung cancer. Across the study: The cohort had roughly 11 adenocarcinoma, a couple of squamous cell and 1 small cell patients.

Three rounds of nested PCR, following a modified ARM-PCR protocol, produced the TCRbeta library. MiXCR, run by TCRdb on the multiplex PCR reads, gives a single entry per CDR3 protein. The table includes 100,000 to 120,000 distinct CDR3 sequences, approximately 87% detected once. The template was RNA from unsorted bulk tissue. Between August and November 2014, newly diagnosed, chemotherapy-naive lung cancer patients underwent thoracic surgery in China. Germline V lookup: CDR1 PRHDT, CDR2 FYEKMQ (reference sequence). The CDR3 loop spans 14 amino acids. Study conclusions and caveats: TCR diversity was significantly greater in tumor than normal lung tissue.

As to this clonotype: Its antigen is currently unknown. Relative to the germline gene, one junction end is altered; a read error may explain this.

The specimen was lung tumor tissue. This receptor was obtained from a man in his 70s with non-small cell lung cancer. This chain joins TRBV13 and TRBJ2-3, with 7 bases fitting TRBD2. As DNA, the CDR3 is TGTGCCAGCAGCTCAGCGGGATTCACAGATACGCTGTATTTT. As protein: CASSSAGFTDTLYF.